The entry that follows covers one TCR beta chain sequence. Its matching antigen is unknown. Here immunoSEQ multiplex PCR was the method, and the copy in TCRdb shows in-frame clones only, minus some. The sample includes approximately 1.5 million clones, 95% to 99% of them seen just once. This entry is derived from a study of shared clonotypes between healthy human individuals. Study as a whole: Three plates were used per donor for CD4 naive, three for CD4 memory, two for CD8 naive and one for CD8 memory. Study-wide points: Tissue TCR repertoires likely differ from these blood-only repertoires.

In germline, CDR1 is SQVTM, CDR2 ANQGSEA. V lost 4 bases to trimming and J lost 4 bases; unmatched junction nucleotides: 7. The CDR3 is made up of 15 amino acids. Material for sequencing was naive CD4+ T cells sorted from blood. Subset noted: CD45RA+ positively selected. This TCR was sampled from a young man in good health. The chain recombines TRBV29-1 with TRBJ2-3; 11 nucleotides align to TRBD2. The CDR3 nucleotides are TGCAGCGTTGGAGGTAGCGGGAGGGCCCCAGATACGCAGTATTTT. Translation: CSVGGSGRAPDTQYF.